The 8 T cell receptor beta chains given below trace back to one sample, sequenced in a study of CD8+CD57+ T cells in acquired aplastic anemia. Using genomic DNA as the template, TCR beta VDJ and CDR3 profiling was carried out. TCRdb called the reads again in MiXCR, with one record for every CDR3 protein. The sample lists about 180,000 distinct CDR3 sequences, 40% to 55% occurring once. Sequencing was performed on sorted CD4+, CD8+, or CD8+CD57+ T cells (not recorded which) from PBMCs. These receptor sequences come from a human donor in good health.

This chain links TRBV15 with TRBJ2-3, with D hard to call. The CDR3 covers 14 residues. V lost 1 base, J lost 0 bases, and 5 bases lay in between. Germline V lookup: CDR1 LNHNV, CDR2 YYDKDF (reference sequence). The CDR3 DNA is TGTGCCACCAGCAGAGCACAGAGCACAGATACGCAGTATTTT. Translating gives CATSRAQSTDTQYF.

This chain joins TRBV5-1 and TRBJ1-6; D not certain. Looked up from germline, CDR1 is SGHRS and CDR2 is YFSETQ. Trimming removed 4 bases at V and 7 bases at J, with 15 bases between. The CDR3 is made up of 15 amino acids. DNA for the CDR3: TGCGCCAGCAGCCCCGGGCCAGGCCAAAATTCACCCCTCCACTTT. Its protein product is CASSPGPGQNSPLHF.

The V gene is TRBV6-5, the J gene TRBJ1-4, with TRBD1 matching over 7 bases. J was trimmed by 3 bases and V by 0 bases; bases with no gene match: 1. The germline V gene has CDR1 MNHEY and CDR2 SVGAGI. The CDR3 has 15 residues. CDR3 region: CASSYSDRANEKLFF. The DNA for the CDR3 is TGTGCCAGCAGTTACTCCGACAGGGCTAATGAAAAACTGTTTTTT.

CDR3 coding DNA: TGTGCCAGCAGCTCGGGACCCCCGGGTTCCGGGGAGCTGTTTTTT. It translates to CASSSGPPGSGELFF. The chain recombines TRBV5-4 with TRBJ2-2; D possibly uses TRBD1 or TRBD2 (5 bases each). CDR3 length: 15 residues. Germline loops: CDR1 SGHNT, CDR2 YYREEE (reference sequence). V shed 3 bases and J shed 6 bases, with 15 bases lying between them.

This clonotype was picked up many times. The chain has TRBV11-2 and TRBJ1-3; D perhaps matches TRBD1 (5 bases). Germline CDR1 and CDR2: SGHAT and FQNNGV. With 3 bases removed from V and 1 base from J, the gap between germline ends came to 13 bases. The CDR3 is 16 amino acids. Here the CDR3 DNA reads TGTGCCAGCAGCTTCGGGGGTCCGTCTTCTGGAAACACCATATATTTT. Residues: CASSFGGPSSGNTIYF.

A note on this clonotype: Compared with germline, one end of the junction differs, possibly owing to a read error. The CDR3 DNA sequence: TGTGCCACCAGTGACAGGTTGAGGTCTGGAAACGCCATATATTTT. Protein: CATSDRLRSGNAIYF. J is TRBJ1-3 and V is TRBV24-1; D is uncertain. CDR1 and CDR2 from the germline V gene are KGHDR and SFDVKD. The CDR3 is made up of 15 amino acids.

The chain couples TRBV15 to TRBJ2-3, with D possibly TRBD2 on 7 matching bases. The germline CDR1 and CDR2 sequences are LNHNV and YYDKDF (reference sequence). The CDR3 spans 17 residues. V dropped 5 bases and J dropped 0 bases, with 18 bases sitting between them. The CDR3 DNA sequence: TGTGCCACCAGCGAGGGGGTGGGAGGGTCTAGCACAGATACGCAGTATTTT. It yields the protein CATSEGVGGSSTDTQYF.

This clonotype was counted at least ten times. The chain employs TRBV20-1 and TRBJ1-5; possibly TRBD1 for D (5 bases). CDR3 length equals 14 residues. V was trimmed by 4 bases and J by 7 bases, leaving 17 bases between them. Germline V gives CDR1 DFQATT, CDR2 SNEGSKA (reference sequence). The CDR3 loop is CSAMVGAFGQPQHF. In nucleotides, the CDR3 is TGCAGTGCTATGGTCGGGGCGTTTGGGCAGCCCCAGCATTTT.